The 32 T cell receptor beta chains reported below all come from one sample, sequenced in a study of T-cell memory formation after mild COVID-19. Each CDR3 protein is one row after TCRdb ran MiXCR on the 5' RACE reads. This sample has 350,000 to 450,000 distinct CDR3 sequences; 28% occur once, and the top ten carry roughly 14%. The sequenced sample was PBMCs or a T cell subset sorted from them (not recorded which). The origin of the receptors is an adult woman who had mild COVID-19 (a few samples of this study predate the infection). Cell type and time point are not known.

This clonotype was observed a handful of times. This chain links TRBV11-2 with TRBJ2-1; D gene unclear. Germline V gene data show CDR1 as SGHAT and CDR2 as FQNNGV. V was trimmed by 3 bases and J by 5 bases, leaving 5 bases between them. CDR3 size: 12 residues. The CDR3: CASSLPHNEQFF. In DNA, the CDR3 is TGTGCCAGCAGCTTGCCGCACAATGAGCAGTTCTTC.

V is TRBV7-9 and J is TRBJ2-3; the D gene is possibly TRBD2 (5 bases). The CDR3 is made up of 15 amino acids. Trimming left V 0 bases short and J 1 base short, with 8 bases between. The germline V gene has CDR1 SEHNR and CDR2 FQNEAQ (reference sequence). The CDR3 here is CASSLADWGTDTQYF. CDR3 nucleotides: TGTGCCAGCAGCTTAGCGGACTGGGGCACAGATACGCAGTATTTT.

This clonotype was seen a single time. The gene calls are TRBV4-1 and TRBJ1-1, with TRBD1 matching over 9 bases. Per the germline V gene, CDR1 is MGHRA and CDR2 is YSYEKL. CDR3 length equals 15 residues. After removal of 0 bases from V and 3 bases from J, the junction contained 2 bases not matched to a gene. CDR3 sequence: CASSQEGQGHTEAFF. The CDR3 DNA sequence: TGCGCCAGCAGCCAAGAGGGACAGGGTCACACTGAAGCTTTCTTT.

This clonotype has just a few counts. This chain connects TRBV7-3 to TRBJ2-2; D uncertain. Trimming left V 4 bases short and J 6 bases short, with 9 bases between. The CDR3 is 13 residues long. Germline CDR1 and CDR2: SGHTA and FQGTGA. The CDR3 is CASSYRVAGELFF. For the CDR3, the DNA is TGTGCCAGCAGCTACCGGGTCGCCGGGGAGCTGTTTTTT.

The genes are TRBV12-5 and TRBJ1-5; 7 bases line up with TRBD1. This CDR3 spans 14 amino acids. Germline V gene lookup returns CDR1 LGHNT and CDR2 FRNRAP. J lost 7 bases, V lost 4 bases, and 7 bases had no gene match. The CDR3 region is CASGSTGVAQPQHF. The CDR3 coding sequence is TGTGCTAGTGGTTCCACAGGGGTTGCCCAGCCCCAGCATTTT.

This clonotype appeared many times. The gene calls are TRBV7-2 and TRBJ2-3; TRBD1 matches at 9 bases. Germline CDR1 reads SGHTA; CDR2 reads FQGNSA. This CDR3 has 15 residues. V trimming: 5 bases; J trimming: 3 bases; junction bases outside the gene matches: 6. This chain's CDR3 is CASSLGQGRTDTQYF. DNA of the CDR3: TGTGCCAGCAGCCTGGGACAGGGAAGGACAGATACGCAGTATTTT.

The genes are TRBV20-1 and TRBJ2-4; D could derive from TRBD1 or TRBD2 (5 bases each). CDR1 and CDR2 from the germline V gene are DFQATT and SNEGSKA (reference sequence). The CDR3 extends over 15 amino acids. The V and J ends lost 3 bases and 7 bases respectively, with 19 bases between them. The CDR3 protein is CSASIPRAPGNIQYF. CDR3 nucleotide sequence: TGCAGTGCTAGCATCCCCAGGGCCCCGGGGAACATTCAGTACTTC.

The chain recombines TRBV5-1 with TRBJ2-2, with 7 bases that match TRBD2. This CDR3 is built from 15 residues. Germline V CDR1 and CDR2: SGHRS, YFSETQ. The junction had 5 bases not matched to a gene; V was cut back by 6 bases and J by 0 bases. The CDR3 DNA follows: TGCGCCAGCAATGTCAGCGGGGCGAACACCGGGGAGCTGTTTTTT. Protein product: CASNVSGANTGELFF.

The chain recombines TRBV5-1 with TRBJ1-4; 8 bases are a match to TRBD1. CDR1 and CDR2 (germline): SGHRS, YFSETQ. With 4 bases clipped from V and 5 bases from J, the junction kept 7 bases outside the gene matches. The CDR3 is 15 residues long. The CDR3 nucleotides are TGCGCCAGCAGCCCGGGGGCAGGGGGCAATGAAAAACTGTTTTTT. Translated: CASSPGAGGNEKLFF.

This rearrangement joins TRBV11-2 to TRBJ1-2, with D hard to call. V was shortened by 5 bases and J by 5 bases, with 15 bases between the two germline ends. CDR3 length: 14 residues. The germline gives CDR1 SGHAT, CDR2 FQNNGV. The CDR3 reads CASSPVGRRYGYTF. CDR3 nucleotides: TGTGCCAGCAGCCCGGTTGGGAGGCGGTATGGCTACACCTTC.

The chain uses TRBV19 and TRBJ1-2; 9 nucleotides match TRBD1. The CDR3 runs 15 residues. The ends lost 5 bases at V and 6 bases at J; junction bases unmatched: 10. In germline, CDR1 is LNHDA, CDR2 SQIVND (reference sequence). The CDR3: CASSPGQGKRDGYTF. CDR3 bases: TGTGCCAGTAGTCCGGGACAGGGAAAGCGCGATGGCTACACCTTC.

The chain is built from TRBV21-1 and TRBJ2-3; the DNA was not compared with TRBD2, the D call given in the table. TRBV21-1 is reported as a pseudogene. The CDR3 spans 11 residues. CDR3 in DNA: TGTGCCATCCAAGCGGGAGATACGCAGTATTTT. Its translation is CAIQAGDTQYF.

This clonotype has just one count. The chain joins TRBV5-1 to TRBJ2-2, with D tentatively TRBD1 (5 bases). The length of the CDR3 is 16 residues. With 0 bases removed from V and 0 bases from J, the gap between germline ends came to 9 bases. Germline loops: CDR1 SGHRS, CDR2 YFSETQ. The CDR3 loop reads CASSLAGATNTGELFF. CDR3 nucleotide sequence: TGCGCCAGCAGCTTGGCTGGGGCTACGAACACCGGGGAGCTGTTTTTT.

The chain has TRBV7-3 and TRBJ2-3, with D possibly TRBD1 on 5 matching bases. The V end was cut by 4 bases, the J end by 8 bases, with 19 bases between. Germline V gene sequence: CDR1 SGHTA, CDR2 FQGTGA. The CDR3 spans 15 residues. The CDR3: CASSSSPDRAATQYF. The CDR3 DNA reads as TGTGCCAGCAGCTCCTCCCCCGACAGAGCAGCTACGCAGTATTTT.

This clonotype was seen ten or more times. This chain uses TRBV3-1 with TRBJ2-3, with 8 bases lining up with TRBD1. Trimming removed 3 bases from V and 5 bases from J; junction bases left unmatched: 7. There are 15 residues in the CDR3. Germline assignment: CDR1 LGHDT and CDR2 YNNKEL (reference sequence). CDR3 DNA sequence: TGTGCCAGCAGCCAGGGGCAGGGGGCTGTAGATACGCAGTATTTT. This translates into CASSQGQGAVDTQYF.

The gene calls are TRBV7-3 and TRBJ2-3; TRBD2 matches at 11 bases. Germline-derived CDR1 and CDR2 are SGHTA and FQGTGA. J lost 2 bases, V lost 0 bases, and 4 bases had no gene match. This CDR3 has 17 residues. CDR3 in amino acids: CASSLTRLAGTTDTQYF. CDR3 bases: TGTGCCAGCAGCTTAACCCGACTAGCGGGGACCACAGATACGCAGTATTTT.

This clonotype was observed a single time. V and J are TRBV12-3 or TRBV12-4 and TRBJ2-7; TRBD1 might be the D (6 bases). This CDR3 region has 12 residues. The V end was cut by 5 bases, the J end by 6 bases, with 11 bases between. CDR3 loop: CASSPTGFEQYF. The CDR3 DNA is TGTGCCAGCAGTCCTACAGGGTTCGAGCAGTACTTC.

The chain recombines TRBV20-1 with TRBJ1-3; D unclear. This CDR3 spans 13 amino acids. Looked up from germline, CDR1 is DFQATT and CDR2 is SNEGSKA (reference sequence). Trimming shortened V by 5 bases and J by 0 bases, and 8 bases separated the two germline ends. CDR3 protein: CSALISSGNTIYF. Here the CDR3 DNA reads TGCAGTGCTTTAATCAGCTCTGGAAACACCATATATTTT.

The J gene is TRBJ1-4, the V gene TRBV7-9; the D gene is possibly TRBD1 (5 bases). Germline CDR1 and CDR2: SEHNR and FQNEAQ (reference sequence). The length of the CDR3 is 15 residues. V was shortened by 5 bases and J by 8 bases, with 18 bases between the two germline ends. The CDR3 sequence is CASSEIRDPGEKLFF. The CDR3 DNA follows: TGTGCCAGCAGCGAGATAAGGGACCCCGGGGAAAAACTGTTTTTT.

This clonotype was recorded only once. The chain links TRBV5-1 to TRBJ1-6; 7 nucleotides align to TRBD1. CDR1 SGHRS and CDR2 YFSETQ come from the germline V gene. This CDR3 comprises 16 residues. V lost 0 bases, J lost 9 bases, and 9 bases stayed unmatched. Here the CDR3 DNA reads TGCGCCAGCAGCTTGGCTGGCTCCAGGGGGATTTCACCCCTCCACTTT. Translation: CASSLAGSRGISPLHF.

The chain carries TRBV5-1 and TRBJ2-7; the D gene is possibly TRBD2 (5 bases). CDR1 is SGHRS and CDR2 is YFSETQ in the germline V gene. Trimming stripped 0 bases from V and 6 bases from J, with 10 bases between. The CDR3 length is 13 residues. Written as DNA, the CDR3 is TGCGCCAGCAGCTTGGTATTGAGCGGCGAGCAGTACTTC. Translating gives CASSLVLSGEQYF.

This chain joins TRBV12-3 or TRBV12-4 and TRBJ2-3, with TRBD2 identical over 16 bases. The trim removed 5 bases at V and 5 bases at J, leaving 10 bases unmatched. The CDR3 has 18 amino acids. The CDR3 coding sequence is TGTGCCAGCAGTCAACCGGGACTAGCGGGGGGGCCTGGAGATACGCAGTATTTT. Translating it yields CASSQPGLAGGPGDTQYF.

This chain links TRBV18 with TRBJ1-1; no clear D gene. Germline V gene lookup returns CDR1 KGHSH and CDR2 LQKENI. The CDR3 spans 16 residues. Trimming left V 3 bases short and J 1 base short, with 15 bases between. CDR3 amino acids: CASSPDIIRGNTEAFF. The CDR3, as DNA: TGTGCCAGCTCACCGGATATAATACGGGGGAACACTGAAGCTTTCTTT.

The table lists this clonotype with a few counts. Sequence at one end of the junction differs from germline and may be a read error. The chain carries TRBV12-3 or TRBV12-4 and TRBJ2-7; 9 bases are a match to TRBD2. The CDR3 totals 17 residues. The CDR3 spells CASSPQGSGGSSYEQYF. Written as DNA, the CDR3 is TGCGCCAGCAGTCCGCAGGGGAGCGGGGGGTCCTCCTACGAGCAGTACTTC.

The J gene is TRBJ2-2, the V gene TRBV20-1; 8 positions match TRBD2. The germline CDR1 and CDR2 sequences are DFQATT and SNEGSKA (reference sequence). V lost 0 bases, J lost 5 bases, and 11 bases stayed unmatched. The length of the CDR3 is 17 residues. The CDR3 sequence: CSARDGASGWETGELFF. Here the CDR3 DNA reads TGCAGTGCTAGAGATGGGGCTAGCGGGTGGGAAACCGGGGAGCTGTTTTTT.

The sample holds a few counts of this clonotype. V usage is TRBV7-3 and J usage is TRBJ2-3; the D gene is possibly TRBD1 (5 bases). Germline V gives CDR1 SGHTA, CDR2 FQGTGA. This CDR3 region has 16 residues. The V end lost 2 bases, the J end lost 2 bases, and 14 bases lay between the germline ends. Here the CDR3 DNA reads TGTGCCAGCAGCTTACGGGCGCAGGGCTCCACAGATACGCAGTATTTT. It specifies CASSLRAQGSTDTQYF.

The rearrangement uses TRBV5-1 and TRBJ1-3; perhaps TRBD1 as D (5 bases). V was clipped by 4 bases and J by 1 base, with 9 bases between them. The CDR3 spans 14 residues. Germline values: CDR1 SGHRS, CDR2 YFSETQ. The CDR3 protein is CASSAGTSGNTIYF. CDR3 nucleotide sequence: TGCGCCAGCAGCGCAGGGACTTCTGGAAACACCATATATTTT.

The chain carries TRBV5-1 and TRBJ2-3; 13 nucleotides agree with TRBD2. Germline loops: CDR1 SGHRS, CDR2 YFSETQ. This CDR3 is 18 amino acids long. With 0 bases clipped from V and 0 bases from J, the junction kept 4 bases outside the gene matches. The CDR3 protein is CASSLALLAGGSTDTQYF. DNA of the CDR3: TGCGCCAGCAGCTTGGCTTTACTAGCGGGAGGGAGCACAGATACGCAGTATTTT.

This sequence joins TRBV29-1 and TRBJ2-3; D not resolved. The V gene lost 2 bases and the J gene lost 7 bases, with 10 bases spanning the gap. Looked up from germline, CDR1 is SQVTM and CDR2 is ANQGSEA. The CDR3 covers 12 residues. CDR3 bases: TGCAGCGTTGAACCTAGTGCAAATACGCAGTATTTT. This codes for CSVEPSANTQYF.

This chain joins TRBV5-1 and TRBJ2-1; no firm D call. The CDR3 is 15 amino acids. V shed 0 bases and J shed 7 bases, with 14 bases lying between them. The germline CDR1 and CDR2 sequences are SGHRS and YFSETQ. The CDR3 nucleotides are TGCGCCAGCAGCTTGGTGCCAGGTCTGTGGAATGAGCAGTTCTTC. Translating it yields CASSLVPGLWNEQFF.

The chain employs TRBV4-1 and TRBJ2-1; 8 bases map to TRBD1. Germline values: CDR1 MGHRA, CDR2 YSYEKL. This CDR3 is built from 13 residues. The ends lost 0 bases at V and 14 bases at J; junction bases unmatched: 6. The CDR3 DNA reads as TGCGCCAGCAGCCAAGACCGGACAGGGTCGAAGTTCTTC. It codes for CASSQDRTGSKFF.

This clonotype was seen a handful of times. The chain uses TRBV5-1 and TRBJ2-3, with 7 bases that match TRBD1. Germline CDR1 reads SGHRS; CDR2 reads YFSETQ. The length of the CDR3 is 17 residues. V was clipped by 1 base and J by 3 bases; unmatched bases: 11. In DNA, the CDR3 is TGCGCCAGCAGCTTGAGGACAGGCCCCCTCTTGACAGATACGCAGTATTTT. As protein: CASSLRTGPLLTDTQYF.